The rows below give T cell receptor beta chains drawn from one sample of a study of blood T cell repertoires in COVID-19. The protocol was immunoSEQ multiplex PCR, while the TCRdb copy is restricted to in-frame clones and leaves out a portion. The sample includes more than 35,000 clones, approximately 83% seen only once; the top ten take roughly 45%. Sample: peripheral blood. The source of these receptors is a woman of 80 years or more with acute or convalescent COVID-19. CDR3s include the opening cysteine and the closing phenylalanine or tryptophan. The D gene is left open where the match is weak. Size is stated for part of the rows, as once, few or many counts, or as a class when the clone is expanded.

V: TRBV5-6; size: .; D: TRBD1; J: TRBJ2-7; DNA: TGTGCCAGCAGCTTAGTGACAGGGGTTGGCTACGAGCAGTACTTC; CDR3: CASSLVTGVGYEQYF
V: TRBV7-8; size: .; D: TRBD1; J: TRBJ1-6; DNA: TGTGCCAGCAGCCTGAGGGGGGACAGGGGTGGTTCACCCCTCCACTTT; CDR3: CASSLRGDRGGSPLHF
V: TRBV18; size: .; D: .; J: TRBJ2-3; DNA: TGTGCCAGCTCACCACCGAGCCTCTCTGGAGATACGCAGTATTTT; CDR3: CASSPPSLSGDTQYF
V: TRBV7-9; size: .; D: .; J: TRBJ1-5; DNA: TGTGCCAGCAGCTTGGGGGGGCTTGATCAGCCCCAGCATTTT; CDR3: CASSLGGLDQPQHF
V: TRBV15; size: .; D: .; J: TRBJ1-3; DNA: TGTGCCACCAGCGCTGGACATCATTACCCCTCTGGAAACACCATATATTTT; CDR3: CATSAGHHYPSGNTIYF
V: TRBV5-6; size: .; D: TRBD2; J: TRBJ2-7; DNA: TGTGCCAGCAGCTTGAGAGGGCGGGAGCTAAGCGAGCAGTACTTC; CDR3: CASSLRGRELSEQYF
V: TRBV18; size: .; D: .; J: TRBJ2-2; DNA: TGTGCCTCCGGGAGTAACACCGGGGAGCTGTTTTTT; CDR3: CASGSNTGELFF
V: TRBV5-1; size: .; D: TRBD1; J: TRBJ2-2; DNA: TGCGCCAGCAGCTCAGGACAGGGGGCTGGCACCGGGGAGCTGTTTTTT; CDR3: CASSSGQGAGTGELFF
V: TRBV18; size: .; D: TRBD1; J: TRBJ2-2; DNA: TGTGCCAGCTCACCGACGACAGGGCTGAACACCGGGGAGCTGTTTTTT; CDR3: CASSPTTGLNTGELFF
V: TRBV18; size: few; D: .; J: TRBJ1-3; DNA: TGTGCCAGCTCACCCGACAGTGGGGCCTCTGGAAACACCATATATTTT; CDR3: CASSPDSGASGNTIYF
V: TRBV5-1; size: .; D: .; J: TRBJ2-7; DNA: TGCGCCAGCAGCTTTGGCGCAGGGCCCTCCTACGAGCAGTACTTC; CDR3: CASSFGAGPSYEQYF
V: TRBV25-1; size: .; D: TRBD2; J: TRBJ2-3; DNA: TGTGCCAGCAGCGTTGGAGGAGGACTAGCTTTAGATACGCAGTATTTT; CDR3: CASSVGGGLALDTQYF
V: TRBV19; size: .; D: TRBD1; J: TRBJ2-2; DNA: TGTGCCAGTAGTACGACAGGGGGCGTCGGCGGGGAGCTGTTTTTT; CDR3: CASSTTGGVGGELFF
V: TRBV30; size: .; D: .; J: TRBJ1-2; DNA: TGTGCCTGCAGGGTAGGAGGCTACACCTTC; CDR3: CACRVGGYTF
V: TRBV2; size: .; D: .; J: TRBJ2-1; DNA: TGTGCCAGCAGTGCGGCGGATGAGCAGTTCTTC; CDR3: CASSAADEQFF
V: TRBV6-1; size: .; D: TRBD1; J: TRBJ2-5; DNA: TGTGCCAGCAGTGAAGGGCAGGGGGCCCTCCTCCTTCTCGGGACCCAGTACTTC; CDR3: CASSEGQGALLLLGTQYF
V: TRBV6-5; size: .; D: TRBD1; J: TRBJ1-6; DNA: TGTGCCAGCAGTCCGACCGGGACAGGGGGGTCACCCCTCCACTTT; CDR3: CASSPTGTGGSPLHF
V: TRBV30; size: .; D: TRBD1; J: TRBJ1-1; DNA: TGTGCCTGGAGTGCCGGGACAGGTACTGAAGCTTTCTTT; CDR3: CAWSAGTGTEAFF
V: TRBV5-4; size: .; D: .; J: TRBJ2-5; DNA: TGTGCCAGCAGCTTCAACAGGGATGAGACCCAGTACTTC; CDR3: CASSFNRDETQYF
V: TRBV7-6; size: .; D: TRBD1; J: TRBJ2-1; DNA: TGTGCCAGCAGCTTATTCCCCGGGACAGGGTTTTATGAGCAGTTCTTC; CDR3: CASSLFPGTGFYEQFF
V: TRBV6-5; size: .; D: .; J: TRBJ2-7; DNA: TGTGCCAGCAGTTACTCTCGGGGTAACGAGCAGTACTTC; CDR3: CASSYSRGNEQYF
V: TRBV18; size: once; D: .; J: TRBJ2-5; DNA: TGTGCCAGCTCACAACAGGGTGAAGAGACCCAGTACTTC; CDR3: CASSQQGEETQYF
V: TRBV28; size: .; D: .; J: TRBJ1-2; DNA: TGTGCCAGCAGTTTAGGAGGTCAGATCAACTATGGCTACACCTTC; CDR3: CASSLGGQINYGYTF
V: TRBV5-1; size: .; D: .; J: TRBJ1-2; DNA: TGCGCCAGCAGCTTGGAGGGGGGGCAGGGAGGCTATGGCTACACCTTC; CDR3: CASSLEGGQGGYGYTF
V: TRBV3-1/TRBV3-2; size: .; D: TRBD1; J: TRBJ2-2; DNA: TGTGCCAGCAGCCAAGAGGACAGGGTTGGGGAGCTGTTTTTT; CDR3: CASSQEDRVGELFF
V: TRBV15; size: .; D: .; J: TRBJ2-7; DNA: TGTGCCACCAGCCCGACTATTCTTATGGGCGAGCAGTACTTC; CDR3: CATSPTILMGEQYF
V: TRBV6-6; size: .; D: .; J: TRBJ2-3; DNA: TGTGCCAGCAGCCCTAGCCTTCCGGCGGATACGCAGTATTTT; CDR3: CASSPSLPADTQYF
V: TRBV7-9; size: .; D: .; J: TRBJ2-1; DNA: TGTGCCAGCAGCTTAGCCGCGGACTCCCGCGCCGTCTTC; CDR3: CASSLAADSRAVF
V: TRBV7-2; size: .; D: TRBD2; J: TRBJ2-1; DNA: TGTGCCAGCAGCTTAGATGGACTAGCATCTGAGCAGTTCTTC; CDR3: CASSLDGLASEQFF
V: TRBV5-1; size: once; D: TRBD1; J: TRBJ1-6; DNA: TGCGCCAGCAGCTTGGGAGTATTTGGACAGGGTTCACCCCTCCACTTT; CDR3: CASSLGVFGQGSPLHF
V: TRBV30; size: .; D: .; J: TRBJ2-7; DNA: TGTGCCTGGAGTGTAGGGGCAGACCCCTACGAGCAGTACTTC; CDR3: CAWSVGADPYEQYF
V: TRBV5-1; size: .; D: TRBD2; J: TRBJ2-1; DNA: TGCGCCAGCAGCCTCCGACTAGCGGGGGGCAATGAGCAGTTCTTC; CDR3: CASSLRLAGGNEQFF
V: TRBV5-1; size: .; D: .; J: TRBJ2-7; DNA: TGCGCCAGCAGCTTGGGGGGCCCCACCGCCCTCGAGCAGTACTTC; CDR3: CASSLGGPTALEQYF
V: TRBV30; size: few; D: .; J: TRBJ1-2; DNA: TGTGCCTGGAGTGTACAAAGGGGCTCGGGCTACACCTTC; CDR3: CAWSVQRGSGYTF
V: TRBV11-3; size: .; D: TRBD1; J: TRBJ2-3; DNA: TGTGCCAGCAGCACACCCTGGGGGACAGCCACAGATACGCAGTATTTT; CDR3: CASSTPWGTATDTQYF
V: TRBV2; size: .; D: TRBD1; J: TRBJ2-1; DNA: TGTGCCAGCAGTGAGGACAGGATTTACAATGAGCAGTTCTTC; CDR3: CASSEDRIYNEQFF